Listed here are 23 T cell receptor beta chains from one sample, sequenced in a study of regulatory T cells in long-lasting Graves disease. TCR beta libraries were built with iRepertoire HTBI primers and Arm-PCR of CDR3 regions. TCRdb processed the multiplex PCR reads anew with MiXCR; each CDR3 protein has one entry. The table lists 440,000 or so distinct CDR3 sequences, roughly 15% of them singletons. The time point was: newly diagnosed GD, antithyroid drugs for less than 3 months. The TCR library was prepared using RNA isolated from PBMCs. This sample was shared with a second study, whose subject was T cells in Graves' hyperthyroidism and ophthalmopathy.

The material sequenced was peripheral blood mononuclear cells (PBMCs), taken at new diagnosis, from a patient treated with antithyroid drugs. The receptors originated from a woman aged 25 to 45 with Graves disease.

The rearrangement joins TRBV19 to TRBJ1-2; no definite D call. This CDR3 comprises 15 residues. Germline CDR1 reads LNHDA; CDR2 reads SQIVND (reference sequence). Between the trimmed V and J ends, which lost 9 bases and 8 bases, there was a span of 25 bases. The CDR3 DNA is TGTGCCAGACCCCCCGGTCAGGCAAAGGCCCACGGCTACACCTTC. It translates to CARPPGQAKAHGYTF.

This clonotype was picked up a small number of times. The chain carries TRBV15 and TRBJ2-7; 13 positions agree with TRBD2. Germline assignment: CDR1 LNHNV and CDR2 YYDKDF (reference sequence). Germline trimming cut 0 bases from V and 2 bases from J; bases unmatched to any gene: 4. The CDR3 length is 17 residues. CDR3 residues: CATSREKGLAGTYEQYF. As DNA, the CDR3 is TGTGCCACCAGCAGAGAAAAGGGACTAGCGGGGACCTACGAGCAGTACTTC.

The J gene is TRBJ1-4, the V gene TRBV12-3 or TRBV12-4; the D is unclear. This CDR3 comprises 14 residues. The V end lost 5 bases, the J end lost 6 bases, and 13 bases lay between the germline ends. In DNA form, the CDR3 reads TGTGCCAGCAGTCTCCAGGAGGCCGATGAAAAACTGTTTTTT. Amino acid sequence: CASSLQEADEKLFF.

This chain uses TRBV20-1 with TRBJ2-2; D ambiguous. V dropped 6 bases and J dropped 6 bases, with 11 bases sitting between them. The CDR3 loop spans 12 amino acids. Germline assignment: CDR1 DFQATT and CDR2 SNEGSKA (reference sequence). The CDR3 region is CSAPNGPGELFF. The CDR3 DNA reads TGCAGTGCCCCGAACGGCCCCGGGGAGCTGTTTTTT.

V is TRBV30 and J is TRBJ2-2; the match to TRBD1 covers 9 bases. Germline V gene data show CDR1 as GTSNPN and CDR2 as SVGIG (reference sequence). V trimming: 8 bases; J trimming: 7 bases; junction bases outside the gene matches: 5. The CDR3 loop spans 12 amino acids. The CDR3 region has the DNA TGTGCCAGGGGACAGGGAGGCGGGGAGCTGTTTTTT. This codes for CARGQGGGELFF.

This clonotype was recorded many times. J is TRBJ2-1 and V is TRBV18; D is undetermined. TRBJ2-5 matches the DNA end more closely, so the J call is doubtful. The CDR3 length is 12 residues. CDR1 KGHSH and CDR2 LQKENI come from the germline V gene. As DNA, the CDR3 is TGTGCCAGCTCACCCGTACAAGAGACCCAGTACTTC. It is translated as CASSPVQETQYF.

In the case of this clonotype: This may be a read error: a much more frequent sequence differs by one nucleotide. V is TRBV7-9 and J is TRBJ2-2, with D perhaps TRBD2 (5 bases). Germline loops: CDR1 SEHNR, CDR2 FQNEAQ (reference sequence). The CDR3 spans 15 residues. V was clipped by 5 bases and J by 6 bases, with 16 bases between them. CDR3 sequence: CASSRGGLNAGELFF. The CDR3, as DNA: TGTGCCAGCAGCCGAGGAGGCCTAAACGCCGGGGAGCTGTTTTTT.

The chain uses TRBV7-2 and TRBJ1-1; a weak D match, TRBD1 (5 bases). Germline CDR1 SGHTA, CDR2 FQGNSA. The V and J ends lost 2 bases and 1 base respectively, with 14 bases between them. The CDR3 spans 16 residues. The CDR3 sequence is CASSLLLNTGNTEAFF. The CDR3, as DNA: TGTGCCAGCAGCTTACTCCTCAATACAGGGAACACTGAAGCTTTCTTT.

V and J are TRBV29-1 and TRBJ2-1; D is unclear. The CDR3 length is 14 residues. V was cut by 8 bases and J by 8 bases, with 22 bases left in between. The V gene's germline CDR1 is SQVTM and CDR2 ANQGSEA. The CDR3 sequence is CSHRRSPANDEQFF. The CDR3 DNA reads TGCAGCCACCGAAGAAGCCCCGCAAACGATGAGCAGTTCTTC.

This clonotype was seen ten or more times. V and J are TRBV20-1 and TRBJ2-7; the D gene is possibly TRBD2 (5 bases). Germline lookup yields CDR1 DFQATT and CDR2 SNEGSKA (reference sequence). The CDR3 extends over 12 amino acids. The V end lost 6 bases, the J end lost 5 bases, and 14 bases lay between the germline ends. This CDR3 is CSAPGEINEQYF. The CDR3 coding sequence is TGCAGTGCCCCCGGGGAAATCAACGAGCAGTACTTC.

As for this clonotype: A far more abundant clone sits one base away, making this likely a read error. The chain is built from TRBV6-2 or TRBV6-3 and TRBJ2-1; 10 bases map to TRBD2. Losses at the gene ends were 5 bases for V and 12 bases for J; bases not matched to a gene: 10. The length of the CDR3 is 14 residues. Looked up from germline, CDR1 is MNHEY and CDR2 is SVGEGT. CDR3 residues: CASSPRTSGKGQFF. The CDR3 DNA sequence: TGTGCCAGCAGTCCACGGACTAGCGGCAAGGGGCAGTTCTTC.

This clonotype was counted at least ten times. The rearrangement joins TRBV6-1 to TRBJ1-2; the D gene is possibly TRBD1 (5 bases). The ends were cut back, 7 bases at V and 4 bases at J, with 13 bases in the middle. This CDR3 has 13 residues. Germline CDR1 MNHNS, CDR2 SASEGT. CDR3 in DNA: TGTGCCAGCACCCCGGGACGGCGCTATGGCTACACCTTC. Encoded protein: CASTPGRRYGYTF.

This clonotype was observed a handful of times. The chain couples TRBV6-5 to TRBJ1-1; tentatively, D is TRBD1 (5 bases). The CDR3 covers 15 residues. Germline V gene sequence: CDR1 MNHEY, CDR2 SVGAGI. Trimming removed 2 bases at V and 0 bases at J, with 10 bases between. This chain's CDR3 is CASSYGAFMNTEAFF. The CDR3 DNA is TGTGCCAGCAGTTACGGGGCCTTTATGAACACTGAAGCTTTCTTT.

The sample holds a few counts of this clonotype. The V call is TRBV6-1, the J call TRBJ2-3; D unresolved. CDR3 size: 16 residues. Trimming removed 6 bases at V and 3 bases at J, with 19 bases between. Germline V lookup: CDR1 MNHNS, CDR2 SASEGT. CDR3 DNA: TGTGCCAGCAGCAAATCGGTGGTACGAGGAACAGATACGCAGTATTTT. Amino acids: CASSKSVVRGTDTQYF.

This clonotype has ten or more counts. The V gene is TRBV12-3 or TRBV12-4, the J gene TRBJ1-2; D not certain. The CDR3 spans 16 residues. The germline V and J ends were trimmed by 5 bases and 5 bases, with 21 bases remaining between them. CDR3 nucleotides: TGTGCCAGCAGTCCGTTTTCGGCACGGGTCGAATATGGCTACACCTTC. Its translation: CASSPFSARVEYGYTF.

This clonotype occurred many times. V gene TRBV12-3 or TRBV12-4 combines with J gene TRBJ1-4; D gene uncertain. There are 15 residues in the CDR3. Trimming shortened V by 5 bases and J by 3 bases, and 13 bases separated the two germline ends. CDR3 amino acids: CASSPYGRANEKLFF. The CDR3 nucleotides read TGTGCCAGCAGTCCATACGGACGGGCTAATGAAAAACTGTTTTTT.

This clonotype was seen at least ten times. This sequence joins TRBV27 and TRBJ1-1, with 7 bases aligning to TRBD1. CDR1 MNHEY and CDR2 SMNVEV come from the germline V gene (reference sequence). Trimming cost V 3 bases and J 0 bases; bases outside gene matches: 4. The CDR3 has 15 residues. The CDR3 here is CASSFRDSVNTEAFF. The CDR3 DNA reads TGTGCCAGCAGTTTCCGGGACAGCGTGAACACTGAAGCTTTCTTT.

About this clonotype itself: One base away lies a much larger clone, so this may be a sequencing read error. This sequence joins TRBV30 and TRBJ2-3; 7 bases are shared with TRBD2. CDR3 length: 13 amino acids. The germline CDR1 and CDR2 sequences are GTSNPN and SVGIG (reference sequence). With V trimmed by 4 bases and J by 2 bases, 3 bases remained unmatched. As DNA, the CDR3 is TGTGCCTGGAAAGCGGGGACCACAGATACGCAGTATTTT. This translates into CAWKAGTTDTQYF.

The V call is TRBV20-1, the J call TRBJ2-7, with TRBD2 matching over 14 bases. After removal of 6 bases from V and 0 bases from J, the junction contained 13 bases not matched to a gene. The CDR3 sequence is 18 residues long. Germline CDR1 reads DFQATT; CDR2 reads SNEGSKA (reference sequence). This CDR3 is CSATSWGLAGVSSYEQYF. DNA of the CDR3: TGCAGTGCCACCTCATGGGGACTAGCGGGAGTGAGCTCCTACGAGCAGTACTTC.

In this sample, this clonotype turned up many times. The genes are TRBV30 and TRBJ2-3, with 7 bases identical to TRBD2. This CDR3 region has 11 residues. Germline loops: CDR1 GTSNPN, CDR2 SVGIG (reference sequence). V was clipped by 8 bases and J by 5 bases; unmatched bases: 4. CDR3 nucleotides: TGTGCCAGTGGGAGGGGAGATACGCAGTATTTT. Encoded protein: CASGRGDTQYF.

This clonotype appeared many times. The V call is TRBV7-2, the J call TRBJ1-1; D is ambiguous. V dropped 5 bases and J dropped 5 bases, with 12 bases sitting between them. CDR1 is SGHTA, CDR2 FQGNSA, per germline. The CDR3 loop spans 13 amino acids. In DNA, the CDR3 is TGTGCCAGCAGCGAGAGAGAGGTGACTGAAGCTTTCTTT. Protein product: CASSEREVTEAFF.

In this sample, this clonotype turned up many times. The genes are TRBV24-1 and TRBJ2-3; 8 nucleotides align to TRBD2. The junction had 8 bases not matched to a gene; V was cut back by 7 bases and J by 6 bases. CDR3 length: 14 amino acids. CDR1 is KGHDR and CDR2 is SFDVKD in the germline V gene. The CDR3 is CATRDGLAGDTQYF. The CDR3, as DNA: TGTGCCACCAGAGACGGACTAGCTGGTGATACGCAGTATTTT.

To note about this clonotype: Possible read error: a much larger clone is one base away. This chain's CDR3 is CSARDLAGLMGEQYF. DNA of the CDR3: TGCAGTGCAAGGGATCTAGCGGGGCTGATGGGTGAGCAGTACTTC. This chain links TRBV20-1 with TRBJ2-3; 9 bases align to TRBD2. The DNA end is more similar to TRBJ2-7, so the J call may be wrong. Germline V CDR1 and CDR2: DFQATT, SNEGSKA (reference sequence). The CDR3 contains 15 residues.